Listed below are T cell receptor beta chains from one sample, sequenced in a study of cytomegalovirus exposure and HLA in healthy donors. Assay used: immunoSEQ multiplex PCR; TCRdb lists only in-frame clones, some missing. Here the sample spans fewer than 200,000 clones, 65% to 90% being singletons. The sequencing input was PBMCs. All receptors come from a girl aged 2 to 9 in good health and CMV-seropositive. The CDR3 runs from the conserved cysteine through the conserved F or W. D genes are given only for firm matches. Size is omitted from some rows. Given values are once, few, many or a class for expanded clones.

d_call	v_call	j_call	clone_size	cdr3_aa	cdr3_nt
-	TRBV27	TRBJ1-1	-	CASSFLGRGVNTEAFF	TGTGCCAGCAGTTTCCTCGGCCGGGGGGTGAACACTGAAGCTTTCTTT
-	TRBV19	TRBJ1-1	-	CASRGETEAFF	TGTGCCAGTAGGGGAGAGACTGAAGCTTTCTTT
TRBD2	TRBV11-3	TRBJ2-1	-	CASSPSGVSYNEQFF	TGTGCCAGCAGCCCTAGCGGGGTCTCCTACAATGAGCAGTTCTTC
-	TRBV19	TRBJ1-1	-	CASSIKGVNTEAFF	TGTGCCAGTAGTATTAAGGGGGTGAACACTGAAGCTTTCTTT
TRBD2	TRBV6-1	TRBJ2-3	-	CASSELAGRTDTQYF	TGTGCCAGCAGTGAACTAGCGGGACGCACAGATACGCAGTATTTT
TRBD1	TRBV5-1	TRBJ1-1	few	CASSVDGTGKVAEAFF	TGCGCCAGCAGCGTGGACGGGACAGGGAAGGTGGCTGAAGCTTTCTTT
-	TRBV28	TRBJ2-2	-	CASSPQTAGELFF	TGTGCCAGCAGTCCTCAAACAGCCGGGGAGCTGTTTTTT
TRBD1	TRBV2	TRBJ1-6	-	CASKRGHDSPLHF	TGTGCCAGCAAAAGGGGGCACGATTCACCCCTCCACTTT
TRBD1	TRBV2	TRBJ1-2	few	CATEGGQGYDYGYTF	TGTGCCACGGAGGGGGGACAGGGCTACGACTATGGCTACACCTTC
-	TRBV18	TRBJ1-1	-	CASSFAVAEAFF	TGTGCCAGCTCTTTCGCGGTGGCTGAAGCTTTCTTT
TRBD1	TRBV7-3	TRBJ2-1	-	CASSLLIGGDEQFF	TGTGCCAGCAGCTTATTAATAGGGGGCGATGAGCAGTTCTTC
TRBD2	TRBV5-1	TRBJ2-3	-	CASSLVAGLRTDTQYF	TGCGCCAGCAGCTTGGTGGCGGGACTACGCACAGATACGCAGTATTTT
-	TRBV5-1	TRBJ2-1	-	CASSLSFHGEQYNEQFF	TGCGCCAGCAGCTTATCATTCCATGGGGAGCAATACAATGAGCAGTTCTTC